These 2 T cell receptor beta chains originate from one sample sequenced in a study of human T cells and chemical hapten exposure (dated by TCRdb to 2020 to 2023). The sample's time point label, in plain terms: patch test 1, 2 weeks after DPC sensitization. The meaning of the sample's treatment or condition label: therapeutic diphenylcyclopropenone sensitization with weekly scalp DPC. The library was obtained by RACE. The instrument was a NextSeq 500. TCRdb handled the public reads itself, with Q25 trimming in fastp and clone calling in MiXCR, and kept productive beta chains. Rows are combined by CDR3 protein, so each entry shows the most common genes and DNA. In this sample the table shows about 340,000 distinct CDR3 sequences, around 7% of which occur a single time. 8% to 9% of the sample lies in the top ten. The sequences come from whole blood, collected in connection with sensitization to the hapten diphenylcyclopropenone (DPC). These receptors came from a woman younger than 30 with alopecia areata. Some clones in this sample may be carry-over from other donors' samples.

The chain couples TRBV10-3 to TRBJ2-5; D is perhaps TRBD1 (6 bases). The V gene lost 6 bases and the J gene lost 3 bases, with 23 bases spanning the gap. Looked up from germline, CDR1 is ENHRY and CDR2 is SYGVKD. The CDR3 is made up of 17 amino acids. This chain's CDR3 is CAIRPGRQDRRKETQYF. CDR3 bases: TGTGCCATCAGGCCTGGGAGACAAGACAGGAGGAAAGAGACCCAGTACTTC.

The rearrangement links TRBV6-2 or TRBV6-3 to TRBJ2-6, with D hard to call. V shed 5 bases and J shed 0 bases, with 8 bases lying between them. The length of the CDR3 is 15 residues. Germline-derived CDR1 and CDR2 are MNHEY and SVGEGT. CDR3 coding DNA: TGTGCCAGCAGTCAAGACACCTCTGGGGCCAACGTCCTGACTTTC. Amino acid sequence: CASSQDTSGANVLTF.